In its sample, the clone carrying this TCR beta chain was seen a few times. What it binds is not known. The investigators reverse transcribed all of the isolated RNA, so they sequenced expressed TCRB transcripts. Assay used: immunoSEQ multiplex PCR; TCRdb lists only in-frame clones, some missing. The repertoire holds around 280,000 clones, with roughly 15% as singletons. The data derive from a study of beta chain features in type 1 diabetes. Study observations and caveats: Type 1 diabetes patients had VDJ junctions that carried fewer insertions and more deletions. In the patient group, naive, central memory and Treg TCRB repertoires seemed more alike than in the healthy donor group. Shorter templates might be favored by PCR, and equally so in patients and in controls. Moderate yet significant TCRB CDR3 shortening was seen in Type 1 diabetes patients in all four CD4+ subsets.

Trimming stripped 5 bases from V and 7 bases from J, with 18 bases between. From germline, CDR1 is MNHEY and CDR2 SMNVEV (reference sequence). This CDR3 has 15 amino acids. The V call is TRBV27, the J call TRBJ2-1; D remains ambiguous. The source is a man aged 18 to 30 with type 1 diabetes. What was sequenced was naive CD4+ T cells from blood. The DNA of the CDR3 is TGTGCCAGCAGTCCGCAGGATTATTGGGTGAATGAGCAGTTCTTC. Protein product: CASSPQDYWVNEQFF.